This passage covers 2 T cell receptor beta chains from one sample sequenced in a study of T cell changes during pregnancy in multiple sclerosis. Measured with immunoSEQ multiplex PCR; TCRdb has only the in-frame clones, and not every one. The table lists around 67,000 clones, about 92% of them singletons. Sequencing was performed on peripheral blood, taken in the first trimester of pregnancy. The source of these receptors is a female donor with multiple sclerosis, enrolled in a pregnancy study.

The V and J genes are TRBV27 and TRBJ1-2, with TRBD1 identical over 10 bases. The V and J ends lost 7 bases and 6 bases, in that order; junction bases with no gene match: 11. The V gene's germline CDR1 is MNHEY and CDR2 SMNVEV (reference sequence). The CDR3 spans 15 residues. The CDR3 bases are TGTGCCAGCAACCAGACAGGGGGCGCTTGGGATGGCTACACCTTC. Translated: CASNQTGGAWDGYTF.

The chain carries TRBV4-2 and TRBJ1-5, with a weak D call TRBD1 (6 bases). From germline, CDR1 is LGHNA and CDR2 YNFKEQ. The CDR3 is made up of 15 amino acids. Between the trimmed V and J ends, which lost 1 base and 5 bases, there was a span of 12 bases. The CDR3 here is CASSQVGQPHQPQHF. In nucleotides, the CDR3 is TGTGCCAGCAGCCAAGTAGGACAGCCACATCAGCCCCAGCATTTT.